What follows are 19 T cell receptor beta chains derived from one specimen sequenced in a study of response to subunit inactivated influenza vaccine. TCRdb re-analysed the RT-PCR reads in MiXCR, keeping a single row per CDR3 protein. The sample has a few hundred thousand distinct CDR3 sequences; approximately 14% are singletons. This specimen was PBMCs from blood, taken 12 days after vaccination. The receptors were gathered from a man aged 45 to 65 who received an inactivated influenza vaccine.

This clonotype was detected only a few times. The chain carries TRBV10-3 and TRBJ1-2, with 8 nucleotides matching TRBD1. Germline CDR1 and CDR2: ENHRY and SYGVKD. The CDR3 extends over 12 amino acids. The ends lost 4 bases at V and 6 bases at J; junction bases unmatched: 1. CDR3 DNA sequence: TGTGCCATCAGTGCGACAGGGGATGGCTACACCTTC. Its translation: CAISATGDGYTF.

The chain carries TRBV7-9 and TRBJ2-5, with TRBD2 matching over 11 bases. Trimming removed 5 bases from V and 6 bases from J; junction bases left unmatched: 14. This CDR3 region has 17 residues. The germline gives CDR1 SEHNR, CDR2 FQNEAQ (reference sequence). For the CDR3, the DNA is TGTGCCAGCAGCCGTCTCGGCCTAGCGGGGGGTCGGAAGACCCAGTACTTC. It encodes CASSRLGLAGGRKTQYF.

This clonotype has more than one count but fewer than ten. This chain joins TRBV5-1 and TRBJ1-4; possibly TRBD1 for D (5 bases). Germline V gene sequence: CDR1 SGHRS, CDR2 YFSETQ. The CDR3 runs to 17 residues. The ends were cut back, 0 bases at V and 0 bases at J, with 12 bases in the middle. CDR3 sequence (DNA): TGCGCCAGCAGCTTGGCCGGGAGGGGATCAACTAATGAAAAACTGTTTTTT. Residues: CASSLAGRGSTNEKLFF.

This clonotype was counted only a few times. The V gene is TRBV6-6, the J gene TRBJ1-1, with 10 nucleotides matching TRBD1. Germline values: CDR1 MNHNY, CDR2 SVGAGI (reference sequence). V trimming: 7 bases; J trimming: 13 bases; junction bases outside the gene matches: 9. The CDR3 length is 12 residues. The CDR3 coding sequence is TGTGCCAGCAATTATGGGACAGGGGATGATTTCTTT. Its translation: CASNYGTGDDFF.

The chain uses TRBV9 and TRBJ2-3; the match to TRBD2 covers 8 bases. V lost 0 bases, J lost 6 bases, and 9 bases stayed unmatched. This CDR3 spans 16 amino acids. The V gene's germline CDR1 is SGDLS and CDR2 YYNGEE. CDR3 sequence: CASSVATRGVGDTQYF. CDR3 DNA: TGTGCCAGCAGCGTAGCTACGCGGGGGGTTGGGGATACGCAGTATTTT.

The rearrangement joins TRBV10-3 to TRBJ1-1, with a tentative D call TRBD1 (5 bases). The V end was cut by 5 bases, the J end by 4 bases, with 11 bases between. The CDR3 loop spans 13 amino acids. Per the germline V gene, CDR1 is ENHRY and CDR2 is SYGVKD. The DNA for the CDR3 is TGTGCCATCAGTAGCAGGGAGACCACTGAAGCTTTCTTT. Protein sequence: CAISSRETTEAFF.

This clonotype was counted many times. In nucleotides, the CDR3 is TGTGCCAGCAGAAGGGACAGATTCTCCTACAATGAGCAGTTCTTC. Protein sequence: CASRRDRFSYNEQFF. J is TRBJ2-1 and V is TRBV6-2 or TRBV6-3, with 7 bases aligning to TRBD1. This CDR3 spans 15 amino acids. CDR1 is MNHEY and CDR2 is SVGEGT in the germline V gene. The V segment lost 6 bases and the J segment 0 bases; nucleotides outside the gene matches: 5.

In this sample, this clonotype turned up many times. The V and J genes are TRBV7-2 and TRBJ1-2, with 9 positions matching TRBD1. This CDR3 region has 13 residues. CDR1 SGHTA and CDR2 FQGNSA come from the germline V gene. V was clipped by 10 bases and J by 7 bases; unmatched bases: 10. CDR3 residues: CAITGGAGGGYTF. Written as DNA, the CDR3 is TGTGCCATCACAGGGGGCGCCGGTGGTGGCTACACCTTC.

This clonotype appeared a few times. The chain uses TRBV20-1 and TRBJ2-3; D not certain. The germline CDR1 and CDR2 sequences are DFQATT and SNEGSKA (reference sequence). The CDR3 covers 14 residues. V was pared by 0 bases and J by 3 bases, with 10 bases between. CDR3 region: CSARDLRMTDTQYF. CDR3 nucleotides: TGCAGTGCTAGAGATCTGAGGATGACAGATACGCAGTATTTT.

This clonotype appeared a few times. V usage is TRBV4-3 and J usage is TRBJ1-2; 8 bases map to TRBD1. Germline CDR1 and CDR2: LGHNA and YSLEER. V lost 4 bases to trimming and J lost 1 base; unmatched junction nucleotides: 2. The length of the CDR3 is 14 residues. CDR3 coding DNA: TGCGCCAGCAGCCTGGACAGGGTTAACTATGGCTACACCTTC. The encoded protein is CASSLDRVNYGYTF.

This chain links TRBV10-2 with TRBJ1-5; D unclear. Trimming took off 6 bases at V and 4 bases at J, with 16 bases between the two ends. The V gene's germline CDR1 is WSHSY and CDR2 SAAADI. The CDR3 covers 15 residues. The CDR3 reads CASSVGQSKNQPQHF. The CDR3 DNA sequence: TGCGCCAGCAGCGTAGGCCAATCGAAGAATCAGCCCCAGCATTTT.

The genes are TRBV4-1 and TRBJ1-2; no firm D call. This CDR3 is 15 amino acids long. The germline V and J ends were trimmed by 3 bases and 1 base, with 12 bases remaining between them. Germline V gene data show CDR1 as MGHRA and CDR2 as YSYEKL. The CDR3 reads CASSQLALLNYGYTF. Written as DNA, the CDR3 is TGCGCCAGCAGCCAGTTGGCGCTGCTTAACTATGGCTACACCTTC.

This clonotype was seen repeatedly, ten times or more. CDR3 coding DNA: TGTGCCACCAGTGATCAACACAGGGGTGCGACCGGGGAGCTGTTTTTT. Protein: CATSDQHRGATGELFF. The V and J genes are TRBV24-1 and TRBJ2-2; TRBD1 aligns across 7 bases. Germline V gene sequence: CDR1 KGHDR, CDR2 SFDVKD. The CDR3 runs 16 residues. V lost 3 bases, J lost 5 bases, and 8 bases stayed unmatched.

The chain joins TRBV5-1 to TRBJ2-1, with TRBD2 identical over 7 bases. CDR1 SGHRS and CDR2 YFSETQ come from the germline V gene. V gave up 4 bases and J gave up 0 bases; unmatched junction bases: 13. CDR3 length equals 18 residues. The chain's CDR3 is CASSPKSGGPYSYNEQFF. The CDR3 DNA is TGCGCCAGCAGCCCCAAATCGGGGGGACCATACTCCTACAATGAGCAGTTCTTC.

This clonotype was recorded many times. The chain employs TRBV12-3 or TRBV12-4 and TRBJ1-3; 8 positions agree with TRBD1. The J segment lost 5 bases and the V segment lost 7 bases, leaving 7 bases of the junction unmatched. This CDR3 has 14 residues. DNA of the CDR3: TGTGCCAGCACCGAGACAGGGGTTAGAAACACCATATATTTT. Translation: CASTETGVRNTIYF.

This CDR3 is CATSRGASNADNEQFF. DNA of the CDR3: TGTGCCACCAGCAGAGGTGCCTCCAACGCCGACAATGAGCAGTTCTTC. The chain couples TRBV15 to TRBJ2-1, with unresolved D. This CDR3 contains 16 residues. CDR1 and CDR2 from the germline V gene are LNHNV and YYDKDF (reference sequence). Deletions cut 1 base from V and 5 bases from J, with 15 bases between.

The V call is TRBV21-1, the J call TRBJ2-1; whether TRBD2, the table's D call, matches the DNA was not checked. TRBV21-1 constitutes a pseudogene. The CDR3 length is 16 residues. The chain's CDR3 is CASSRSASGSLDEQFF. The DNA for the CDR3 is TGTGCCAGCAGCAGGTCGGCTAGCGGGAGTCTGGATGAGCAGTTCTTC.

This chain links TRBV7-9 with TRBJ2-2, with D unclear. Per the germline V gene, CDR1 is SEHNR and CDR2 is FQNEAQ (reference sequence). Trimming took 5 bases from V and 8 from J, leaving 12 bases between them. The CDR3 spans 13 residues. The CDR3 spells CASSPGIVGELFF. The CDR3 DNA is TGTGCCAGCAGCCCCGGCATTGTAGGGGAGCTGTTTTTT.

In this sample, this clonotype turned up a few times. This chain links TRBV24-1 with TRBJ2-2, with D tentatively TRBD1 (5 bases). Per germline, CDR1 KGHDR and CDR2 SFDVKD. V lost 5 bases and J lost 5, with 11 bases in between. This CDR3 is built from 14 residues. CDR3 loop: CATSVGQTTGELFF. CDR3 DNA sequence: TGTGCCACCAGTGTAGGACAAACGACCGGGGAGCTGTTTTTT.